These 13 T cell receptor beta chains were all obtained from the same sample, sequenced in a study of type 1 regulatory T cells. For these TCRs, the target antigens are not known. TCRdb re-called the reads through MiXCR, storing one row per CDR3 protein. This repertoire shows about 60,000 distinct CDR3 sequences, around 49% found once; its top ten account for more than 2%. The sequenced sample was cultured non-Tr1 T cells, either the whole culture or a sorted T cell fraction (not recorded which). The source of these receptors is a human donor in good health.

This clonotype was counted a single time. CDR3: CASSLQRGLAGETQFF. CDR3 nucleotides: TGTGCCAGCAGCCTCCAACGGGGACTAGCGGGGGAGACCCAGTTCTTC. The rearrangement links TRBV3-1 to TRBJ2-1; 14 positions agree with TRBD2. Germline CDR1 is LGHDT and CDR2 is YNNKEL (reference sequence). CDR3 size: 16 residues. V was clipped by 4 bases and J by 13 bases; unmatched bases: 12.

The rearrangement uses TRBV20-1 and TRBJ1-6, with TRBD1 matching over 7 bases. With V trimmed by 0 bases and J by 7 bases, 9 bases remained unmatched. This CDR3 spans 16 amino acids. Germline V gives CDR1 DFQATT, CDR2 SNEGSKA (reference sequence). CDR3 coding DNA: TGCAGTGCTAGAGATTTCGGGACAGACTTAAATTCACCCCTCCACTTT. Its translation is CSARDFGTDLNSPLHF.

This clonotype was counted between two and nine times. The CDR3 protein is CASRAGTATGELFF. As DNA, the CDR3 is TGCGCCAGCAGGGCCGGTACGGCCACCGGGGAGCTGTTTTTT. This chain uses TRBV10-1 with TRBJ2-2; no reliable D call. Germline-derived CDR1 and CDR2 are WNHNN and SYGVQD (reference sequence). The CDR3 runs 14 residues. Between the trimmed V and J ends, which lost 6 bases and 4 bases, there was a span of 12 bases.

V and J are TRBV20-1 and TRBJ1-6; tentative D call: TRBD1 (5 bases). V lost 2 bases and J lost 6, with 8 bases in between. CDR3 length: 13 amino acids. Germline CDR1 and CDR2: DFQATT and SNEGSKA (reference sequence). This CDR3 is CSARLGGNSPLHF. As DNA, the CDR3 is TGCAGTGCTAGATTGGGGGGTAATTCACCCCTCCACTTT.

The rearrangement links TRBV7-2 to TRBJ2-3; no clear D. Germline V gene sequence: CDR1 SGHTA, CDR2 FQGNSA. This CDR3 is 13 amino acids long. The ends were cut back, 5 bases at V and 6 bases at J, with 12 bases in the middle. The CDR3 DNA reads as TGTGCCAGCAGCAATGGCCTGACGGATACGCAGTATTTT. It translates to CASSNGLTDTQYF.

This chain links TRBV6-2 or TRBV6-3 with TRBJ2-5, with a tentative D call TRBD2 (6 bases). Germline V gives CDR1 MNHEY, CDR2 SVGEGT. This CDR3 contains 15 residues. The V end lost 6 bases, the J end lost 1 base, and 15 bases lay between the germline ends. CDR3 region: CASSPLILAQETQYF. The DNA of the CDR3 is TGTGCCAGCAGCCCACTGATACTAGCCCAAGAGACCCAGTACTTC.

The V call is TRBV7-3, the J call TRBJ1-1; TRBD1 matches at 9 bases. The CDR3 runs 16 residues. The V gene end was trimmed by 5 bases and the J gene end by 4 bases; junction bases not matched to a gene: 11. CDR1 and CDR2 from the germline V gene are SGHTA and FQGTGA. The CDR3 nucleotides are TGTGCCAGCAGCCCTAAGCCCACAGGGGGCGTCACTGAAGCTTTCTTT. Protein: CASSPKPTGGVTEAFF. Drawing the rest from reference TRBV7-3 and TRBJ1-1, the complete variable domain is GAGVSQTPSNKVTEKGKYVELRCDPISGHTALYWYRQSLGQGPEFLIYFQGTGAADDSGLPNDRFFAVRPEGSVSTLKIQRTERGDSAVYLCASSPKPTGGVTEAFFGQGTRLTVV.

The CDR3 DNA reads TGTGCCAGCAGCTCCCCTGGGACCCCAAGAGGATATACGCAGTATTTT. Its translation: CASSSPGTPRGYTQYF. V usage is TRBV28 and J usage is TRBJ2-3, with D perhaps matching TRBD1 or TRBD2 (5 bases each). This CDR3 spans 16 amino acids. Germline assignment: CDR1 MDHEN and CDR2 SYDVKM. Trimming removed 6 bases at V and 7 bases at J, with 23 bases between.

The table lists this clonotype with a few counts. CDR3 loop: CASSLRWQETQYF. The CDR3 DNA reads as TGTGCCAGCAGCTTAAGGTGGCAAGAGACCCAGTACTTC. The chain couples TRBV7-2 to TRBJ2-5; D is uncertain. Germline V gives CDR1 SGHTA, CDR2 FQGNSA. The CDR3 contains 13 residues. Trimming stripped 2 bases from V and 2 bases from J, with 6 bases between.

The chain is built from TRBV7-2 and TRBJ2-5; 7 nucleotides align to TRBD1. Germline assignment: CDR1 SGHTA and CDR2 FQGNSA. The CDR3 is made up of 16 amino acids. With V trimmed by 5 bases and J by 0 bases, 9 bases remained unmatched. The CDR3 DNA is TGTGCCAGCAGCCAAGGATCCAGGGGGTACCAAGAGACCCAGTACTTC. Amino acids: CASSQGSRGYQETQYF.

The rearrangement links TRBV20-1 to TRBJ2-5; a weak D match, TRBD2 (6 bases). Trimming left V 3 bases short and J 2 bases short, with 10 bases between. From germline, CDR1 is DFQATT and CDR2 SNEGSKA (reference sequence). The CDR3 spans 13 residues. The CDR3 DNA is TGCAGTGCTAGTGGGGGGAAACAAGAGACCCAGTACTTC. This gives the protein CSASGGKQETQYF.

In its sample, this clonotype was seen a few times. The chain uses TRBV6-1 and TRBJ2-1; D is unclear. This CDR3 has 13 residues. Germline CDR1 and CDR2: MNHNS and SASEGT. V shed 4 bases and J shed 14 bases, with 18 bases lying between them. CDR3 amino acids: CASSGSPYELEFF. As DNA, the CDR3 is TGTGCCAGCAGTGGGAGCCCCTACGAGCTGGAGTTCTTC.

This clonotype has a count of ten or more. This chain links TRBV7-2 with TRBJ2-7, with unresolved D. CDR1 is SGHTA, CDR2 FQGNSA, per germline. This CDR3 spans 14 amino acids. V lost 2 bases and J 6 bases, leaving 14 bases between the germline ends. CDR3 coding DNA: TGTGCCAGCAGCTTAAGAGGCGAGTTCGCCGAGCAGTACTTC. Residues: CASSLRGEFAEQYF.